This T cell receptor beta chain derives from a study of shared clonotypes between healthy human individuals. With 6 bases clipped from V and 5 bases from J, the junction kept 8 bases outside the gene matches. The CDR3 is 15 amino acids. The germline CDR1 and CDR2 sequences are SQVTM and ANQGSEA. Naive CD8 isolation took CD45RO-negative cells positively selected for CCR7 and excluded terminally differentiated effector memory CD45RA+ cells. Genomic DNA from each subset was divided evenly over several immunoSEQ plates. The repertoire was sequenced with immunoSEQ multiplex PCR; TCRdb's copy has only in-frame clones and lacks some. The profile shows fewer than 800,000 clones, about 91% of them singletons.

This chain joins TRBV29-1 and TRBJ2-1; 12 bases line up with TRBD2. The source material was naive CD8+ T cells sorted from blood. The sequence was obtained from a man aged 25-45 years in good health. In DNA, the CDR3 is TGCAGCGTAATTAGACTAGCGGGAGAAGACAATGAGCAGTTCTTC. It is translated as CSVIRLAGEDNEQFF.